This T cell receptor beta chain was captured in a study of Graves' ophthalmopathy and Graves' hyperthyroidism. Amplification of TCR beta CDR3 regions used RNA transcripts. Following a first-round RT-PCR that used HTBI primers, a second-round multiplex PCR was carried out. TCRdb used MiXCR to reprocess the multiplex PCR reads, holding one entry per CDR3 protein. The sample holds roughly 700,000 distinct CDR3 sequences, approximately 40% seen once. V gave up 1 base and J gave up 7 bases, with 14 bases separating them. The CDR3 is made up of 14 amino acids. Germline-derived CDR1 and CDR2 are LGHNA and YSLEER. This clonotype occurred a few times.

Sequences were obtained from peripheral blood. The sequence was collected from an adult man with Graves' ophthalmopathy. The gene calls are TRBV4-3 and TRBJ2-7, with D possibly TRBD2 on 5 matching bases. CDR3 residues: CASSQGRQAPEQYF. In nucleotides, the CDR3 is TGCGCCAGCAGCCAAGGGAGGCAGGCTCCGGAGCAGTACTTC.